The 26 T cell receptor beta chains listed next were all sequenced from one sample in a study of T-cell memory formation after mild COVID-19. TCRdb ran MiXCR on the 5' RACE reads and lists one entry per CDR3 protein. The repertoire holds approximately 65,000 distinct CDR3 sequences, 9% to 9.5% seen once, with 1.1% in the top ten. Sequencing input: PBMCs or a T cell subset sorted from them (not recorded which). These receptors all stem from a man between 18 and 35 years old who had mild COVID-19 (a few samples of this study predate the infection). Cell type and time point are not known.

The chain recombines TRBV3-1 with TRBJ1-2, with D unresolved. The CDR3 is 15 residues long. The germline CDR1 and CDR2 sequences are LGHDT and YNNKEL (reference sequence). V lost 1 base and J lost 1, with 10 bases in between. The CDR3 region has the DNA TGTGCCAGCAGCCAAGTAGGTAGCAGTAACTATGGCTACACCTTC. Translated: CASSQVGSSNYGYTF.

This clonotype was seen a handful of times. The rearrangement uses TRBV2 and TRBJ2-7; weak D call: TRBD2 (5 bases). The CDR3 totals 11 residues. Germline loops: CDR1 SNHLY, CDR2 FYNNEI. Trimming shortened V by 4 bases and J by 10 bases, and 11 bases separated the two germline ends. The chain's CDR3 is CASSVLAFQYV. The CDR3 coding sequence is TGTGCCAGCAGTGTGCTAGCCTTTCAGTACGTC.

This clonotype was picked up a small number of times. The V call is TRBV5-1, the J call TRBJ2-2, with D possibly TRBD1 on 5 matching bases. The length of the CDR3 is 13 residues. V lost 2 bases and J lost 5, with 7 bases in between. Per germline, CDR1 SGHRS and CDR2 YFSETQ. CDR3 residues: CASSFAGTGELFF. DNA of the CDR3: TGCGCCAGCAGCTTTGCAGGGACCGGGGAGCTGTTTTTT.

This clonotype was counted a few times. The rearrangement uses TRBV5-1 and TRBJ1-4, with D maybe TRBD1 (6 bases). V lost 4 bases and J 8 bases, leaving 18 bases between the germline ends. Germline V lookup: CDR1 SGHRS, CDR2 YFSETQ. This CDR3 is built from 15 residues. For the CDR3, the DNA is TGCGCCAGCAGCCCGGGTAGGGGGGGAGTCGAAAAACTGTTTTTT. It codes for CASSPGRGGVEKLFF. Full variable domain (outside the CDR3, taken from reference TRBV5-1 and TRBJ1-4): KAGVTQTPRYLIKTRGQQVTLSCSPISGHRSVSWYQQTPGQGLQFLFEYFSETQRNKGNFPGRFSGRQFSNSRSEMNVSTLELGDSALYLCASSPGRGGVEKLFFGSGTQLSVL.

This clonotype was observed a handful of times. J is TRBJ2-7 and V is TRBV3-1, with 8 nucleotides matching TRBD1. The trim removed 3 bases at V and 4 bases at J, leaving 11 bases unmatched. The CDR3 extends over 16 amino acids. The germline V gene encodes CDR1 LGHDT and CDR2 YNNKEL (reference sequence). In nucleotides, the CDR3 is TGTGCCAGCAGCCATGGAGGGCAGGGGGCGTCTTACGAGCAGTACTTC. This codes for CASSHGGQGASYEQYF.

The chain links TRBV10-2 to TRBJ2-7, with D possibly matching TRBD1 (6 bases). Trimming cost V 6 bases and J 1 base, with 10 bases left between them. Germline assignment: CDR1 WSHSY and CDR2 SAAADI. The CDR3 runs to 13 residues. CDR3 bases: TGCGCCAGCAGGCAGGGGAGATCCTACGAGCAGTACGTC. It codes for CASRQGRSYEQYV.

V gene TRBV7-9 combines with J gene TRBJ2-7; D may be TRBD1 or TRBD2 (5 bases each). With 5 bases removed from V and 6 bases from J, the gap between germline ends came to 17 bases. Germline loops: CDR1 SEHNR, CDR2 FQNEAQ (reference sequence). The CDR3 contains 14 residues. The CDR3 loop is CASSPGRVNFEQYF. The CDR3 DNA is TGTGCCAGCAGCCCGGGACGCGTCAATTTCGAGCAGTACTTC. Complete variable domain (other parts from reference TRBV7-9 and TRBJ2-7): DTGVSQNPRHKITKRGQNVTFRCDPISEHNRLYWYRQTLGQGPEFLTYFQNEAQLEKSRLLSDRFSAERPKGSFSTLEIQRTEQGDSAMYLCASSPGRVNFEQYFGPGTRLTVT.

This clonotype was found many times. The chain links TRBV7-2 to TRBJ2-5; unclear D gene. CDR3 size: 13 residues. V was clipped by 3 bases and J by 5 bases, with 10 bases between them. CDR1 is SGHTA and CDR2 is FQGNSA in the germline V gene. The CDR3 DNA reads as TGTGCCAGCAGCTTGATGTACTCGGAGACCCAGTACTTC. Translated: CASSLMYSETQYF.

The chain employs TRBV9 and TRBJ2-1; D ambiguous. Germline V lookup: CDR1 SGDLS, CDR2 YYNGEE. This CDR3 contains 14 residues. Trimming shortened V by 2 bases and J by 9 bases, and 15 bases separated the two germline ends. The DNA of the CDR3 is TGTGCCAGCAGCGTTCTACCTGCATGGGGTGAGCAGTTCTTC. Translated, it gives CASSVLPAWGEQFF.

The chain couples TRBV11-3 to TRBJ2-5; TRBD2 is a possible D gene (5 bases). CDR1 is SGHNT and CDR2 is YENEEA in the germline V gene. This CDR3 is 16 amino acids long. The V gene lost 5 bases and the J gene lost 1 base, with 17 bases spanning the gap. The CDR3 sequence is CASSPGTAVVQETQYF. The CDR3 DNA follows: TGTGCCAGCAGCCCGGGCACAGCGGTCGTCCAAGAGACCCAGTACTTC.

The J gene is TRBJ2-1, the V gene TRBV5-1; D gene ambiguous. V lost 2 bases to trimming and J lost 1 base, with 10 bases between them. The CDR3 runs 15 residues. Germline V gene data show CDR1 as SGHRS and CDR2 as YFSETQ. The CDR3 protein is CASSFDQSSYNEQFF. In nucleotides, the CDR3 is TGCGCCAGCAGCTTCGATCAGTCTTCCTACAATGAGCAGTTCTTC.

V gene TRBV20-1 combines with J gene TRBJ2-5, with D perhaps matching TRBD1 or TRBD2 (5 bases each). The germline CDR1 and CDR2 sequences are DFQATT and SNEGSKA (reference sequence). CDR3 length: 13 residues. V lost 5 bases and J 3 bases, leaving 13 bases between the germline ends. In nucleotides, the CDR3 is TGCAGTGCTGTCCGGGGCGCGGAAGAGACCCAGTACTTC. This codes for CSAVRGAEETQYF.

CDR3 DNA sequence: TGTGCCAGCAGCTTGGACAGAGCTGGGGAGCAGTACTTC. Translating gives CASSLDRAGEQYF. V gene TRBV7-2 combines with J gene TRBJ2-7; D perhaps matches TRBD1 (6 bases). This CDR3 contains 13 residues. V gave up 3 bases and J gave up 7 bases, with 13 bases separating them. Germline V gene data show CDR1 as SGHTA and CDR2 as FQGNSA.

The table lists this clonotype with many counts. The CDR3 spells CASSLVGAEDTQYF. The CDR3 nucleotides are TGCGCCAGCAGCTTGGTCGGGGCGGAAGATACGCAGTATTTT. The genes are TRBV5-1 and TRBJ2-3; D may match TRBD1 or TRBD2 (5 bases each). Germline V gene lookup returns CDR1 SGHRS and CDR2 YFSETQ. Deletions cut 0 bases from V and 5 bases from J, with 10 bases between. CDR3 length: 14 amino acids.

This clonotype was seen a few times. This chain connects TRBV24-1 to TRBJ1-5; the D gene is possibly TRBD1 (5 bases). Germline CDR1 reads KGHDR; CDR2 reads SFDVKD. V was shortened by 3 bases and J by 5 bases, with 13 bases between the two germline ends. CDR3 length equals 15 residues. The CDR3 loop reads CATSDSTREDQPQHF. DNA of the CDR3: TGTGCCACCAGTGATAGTACCAGGGAGGATCAGCCCCAGCATTTT.

This chain connects TRBV24-1 to TRBJ1-2; TRBD1 agrees at 8 bases. V shed 2 bases and J 4 bases; nucleotides not matched to a gene: 8. Germline V gives CDR1 KGHDR, CDR2 SFDVKD. The CDR3 runs 16 residues. CDR3 sequence reads: CATSDSGTGAAYGYTF. The CDR3 coding sequence is TGTGCCACCAGTGATTCCGGGACAGGCGCCGCCTATGGCTACACCTTC.

This clonotype has more than one count but fewer than ten. This rearrangement joins TRBV12-3 or TRBV12-4 to TRBJ1-2; D is unresolved. The length of the CDR3 is 15 residues. Trimming stripped 2 bases from V and 7 bases from J, with 17 bases between. CDR3 region: CASSLRRAIGLGYTF. In nucleotides, the CDR3 is TGTGCCAGCAGTTTACGCCGAGCAATCGGTCTTGGCTACACCTTC.

The chain is built from TRBV6-2 or TRBV6-3 and TRBJ1-1, with 8 bases lining up with TRBD1. The CDR3 length is 13 residues. Germline lookup yields CDR1 MNHEY and CDR2 SVGEGT. The junction had 1 base not matched to a gene; V was cut back by 5 bases and J by 2 bases. The CDR3 sequence is CASSDRGNTEAFF. The CDR3 DNA sequence: TGTGCCAGCAGTGACAGGGGAAACACTGAAGCTTTCTTT.

This chain connects TRBV28 to TRBJ2-3; the D is unclear. CDR1 and CDR2 from the germline V gene are MDHEN and SYDVKM. The CDR3 runs to 12 residues. V shed 6 bases and J shed 3 bases, with 7 bases lying between them. The CDR3 reads CASRSVTDTQYF. In DNA, the CDR3 is TGTGCCAGCAGATCCGTGACAGATACGCAGTATTTT.

This clonotype has just a few counts. The chain recombines TRBV11-2 with TRBJ2-5, with D perhaps given as TRBD1 or TRBD2 (5 bases each). Germline values: CDR1 SGHAT, CDR2 FQNNGV. This CDR3 is 14 amino acids long. V was pared by 5 bases and J by 1 base, with 11 bases between. CDR3 DNA: TGTGCCAGCAGCACCGGGACCCTCCAAGAGACCCAGTACTTC. Its translation: CASSTGTLQETQYF.

This clonotype was seen a few times. The V and J genes are TRBV7-9 and TRBJ2-1, with 8 bases that match TRBD1. V was pared by 5 bases and J by 3 bases, with 6 bases of the junction left unmatched. Germline V gene data show CDR1 as SEHNR and CDR2 as FQNEAQ (reference sequence). This CDR3 has 15 residues. The CDR3 loop reads CASSRDRGFYNEQFF. Here the CDR3 DNA reads TGTGCCAGCAGCCGAGACAGGGGCTTCTACAATGAGCAGTTCTTC.

This clonotype was seen many times. The V gene is TRBV2, the J gene TRBJ2-3; TRBD1 agrees at 8 bases. Germline CDR1 SNHLY, CDR2 FYNNEI. J was trimmed by 1 base and V by 3 bases; bases with no gene match: 3. This CDR3 is built from 15 residues. The CDR3 reads CASSDGQGGTDTQYF. The CDR3 DNA sequence: TGTGCCAGCAGTGATGGACAGGGAGGCACAGATACGCAGTATTTT.

CDR3 loop: CASSLLPGRTDTQYF. For the CDR3, the DNA is TGTGCCAGCAGCCTACTTCCCGGACGCACAGATACGCAGTATTTT. The chain couples TRBV3-1 to TRBJ2-3; the D is unclear. The ends were cut back, 4 bases at V and 1 base at J, with 12 bases in the middle. The CDR3 extends over 15 amino acids. Germline-derived CDR1 and CDR2 are LGHDT and YNNKEL (reference sequence).

In its sample, this clonotype is medium-sized. V and J are TRBV4-2 and TRBJ2-7, with a tentative D call TRBD2 (6 bases). The CDR3 covers 15 residues. Trimming removed 4 bases at V and 2 bases at J, with 15 bases between. Germline CDR1 LGHNA, CDR2 YNFKEQ. For the CDR3, the DNA is TGTGCCAGCAGCCCCGGGACTGGGGACCCCTACGAGCAGTACTTC. The encoded protein is CASSPGTGDPYEQYF.

This sequence joins TRBV4-3 and TRBJ2-3; possibly TRBD2 for D (5 bases). The germline V gene has CDR1 LGHNA and CDR2 YSLEER. Trimming removed 4 bases at V and 5 bases at J, with 10 bases between. CDR3 size: 13 residues. DNA of the CDR3: TGCGCCAGCAGCCGAGCCGAGGGAGATACGCAGTATTTT. It translates to CASSRAEGDTQYF.

The chain recombines TRBV18 with TRBJ1-2, with a weak D call TRBD1 (5 bases). CDR1 is KGHSH and CDR2 is LQKENI in the germline V gene. V gave up 3 bases and J gave up 6 bases, with 14 bases separating them. This CDR3 has 14 amino acids. The CDR3 spells CASSPLGPGHGYTF. The DNA for the CDR3 is TGTGCCAGCTCACCCCTGGGTCCGGGGCATGGCTACACCTTC.